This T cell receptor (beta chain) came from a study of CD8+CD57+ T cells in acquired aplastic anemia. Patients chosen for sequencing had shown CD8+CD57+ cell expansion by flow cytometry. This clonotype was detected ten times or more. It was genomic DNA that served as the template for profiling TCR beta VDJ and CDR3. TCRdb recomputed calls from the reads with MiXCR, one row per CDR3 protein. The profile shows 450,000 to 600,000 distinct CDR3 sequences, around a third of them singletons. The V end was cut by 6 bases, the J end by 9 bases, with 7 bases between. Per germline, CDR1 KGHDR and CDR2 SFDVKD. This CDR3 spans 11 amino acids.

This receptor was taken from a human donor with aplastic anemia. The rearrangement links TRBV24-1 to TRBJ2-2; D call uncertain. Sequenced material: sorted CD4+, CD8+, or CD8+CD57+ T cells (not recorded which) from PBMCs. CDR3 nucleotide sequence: TGTGCCACCAGTAGGAGTAGGGAGCTGTTTTTT. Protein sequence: CATSRSRELFF.